A selection of T cell receptor beta chains follows, all from one sample in a study of cytomegalovirus exposure and HLA in healthy donors. Clones were sequenced by immunoSEQ multiplex PCR, and TCRdb holds only the in-frame ones, with some missing. The data show approximately 200,000 clones, roughly 80% seen once. Sequenced sample: PBMCs. These receptors all stem from a woman aged 25 to 45 in good health and CMV-seropositive. Each CDR3 is given with its conserved first and last residue. The D gene is left open where the match is weak. Some rows mark clone size as missing; the rest say once, few, many or name a class of expanded clone.

>TRBJ1-1|-|-|TRBV10-1
TGCGCCAGCAGTGAGTCCAGGGGAGGGGGGACTGAAGCTTTCTTT
CASSESRGGGTEAFF
>TRBJ2-5|-|once|TRBV12-5
TGTGCTAGTGGTTTGACTCCCGGGACTCATGAGACCCAGTACTTC
CASGLTPGTHETQYF
>TRBJ2-3|TRBD2|-|TRBV7-6
TGTGCCAGCAGCTCTAGACTAGCGGGAGACACAGATACGCAGTATTTT
CASSSRLAGDTDTQYF
>TRBJ2-7|TRBD2|-|TRBV6-6
TGTGCCAGCAGTTCTAGCGGGAGAGGGCGTTACGAGCAGTACTTC
CASSSSGRGRYEQYF
>TRBJ1-1|TRBD1|-|TRBV11-3
TGTGCCAGCAGCCAGGGGGTCCCTGAAGCTTTCTTT
CASSQGVPEAFF
>TRBJ1-2|-|-|TRBV5-1
TGCGCCAGCAGCTTGGGGGGGAGGGTCGAAATCTATGGCTACACCTTC
CASSLGGRVEIYGYTF
>TRBJ2-4|-|-|TRBV7-2
TGTGCCAGCAGCTTGAGGCTATTGGTAGCCAAAAACATTCAGTACTTC
CASSLRLLVAKNIQYF
>TRBJ2-7|TRBD1|-|TRBV9
TGTGCCAGCAGCCCCCAGGGGGTCCACGAGCAGTACTTC
CASSPQGVHEQYF
>TRBJ2-1|-|-|TRBV18
TGTGCCAGCTCACTCGACAGAGACTACAATGAGCAGTTCTTC
CASSLDRDYNEQFF
>TRBJ1-1|TRBD1|-|TRBV19
TGTGCCAGTAGTATTTTTACAGGGGCGGTGTACACTGAAGCTTTCTTT
CASSIFTGAVYTEAFF
>TRBJ2-1|TRBD2|-|TRBV5-6
TGTGCCAGCAGCTTGGTTTGGCGGGGGGGTTCCTACAATGAGCAGTTCTTC
CASSLVWRGGSYNEQFF
>TRBJ2-5|TRBD2|-|TRBV28
TGTGCCAGCAGTTCGGCACCCCCGGGACTAGCGTATCAAGAGACCCAGTACTTC
CASSSAPPGLAYQETQYF
>TRBJ1-2|-|-|TRBV15
TGTGCCACCAGCAGAGATCTCGTGGCAGTTATCGATGGCTACACCTTC
CATSRDLVAVIDGYTF
>TRBJ2-2|TRBD2|-|TRBV2
TGTGCCAGCAACCCTCTAGCGGGAGGGCCCGGGGAGCTGTTTTTT
CASNPLAGGPGELFF
>TRBJ1-4|-|-|TRBV7-8
TGTGCCAGCAGCTTAGGGGGGGGTTGGGGTGAAAAACTGTTTTTT
CASSLGGGWGEKLFF
>TRBJ2-7|-|-|TRBV4-1
TGCGCCAGCAGCCAAGATGTGGGGGGGGCCAATTACGAGCAGTACTTC
CASSQDVGGANYEQYF
>TRBJ1-3|-|-|TRBV10-3
TGTGCCATCAGCGAGCTGTTGGGCCCTGGAAACACCATATATTTT
CAISELLGPGNTIYF
>TRBJ2-5|TRBD2|-|TRBV27
TGTGCCAGCAGCCAGGGACTAGCGGGAAGGGAGGAGACCCAGTACTTC
CASSQGLAGREETQYF
>TRBJ2-2|TRBD1|-|TRBV7-9
TGTGCCAGCAGCTCACGGACAGGGGGAGGCACCGGGGAGCTGTTTTTT
CASSSRTGGGTGELFF
>TRBJ1-5|TRBD1|-|TRBV19
TGTGCCAGTAATGACAGGGGGACGTATAGCAATCAGCCCCAGCATTTT
CASNDRGTYSNQPQHF
>TRBJ1-5|TRBD1|-|TRBV25-1
TGTGCCAGCAAAAGGACAGGGCGCAATCAGCCCCAGCATTTT
CASKRTGRNQPQHF
>TRBJ2-7|-|-|TRBV11-2
TGTGCCAGCAGCACCTTTTCTAGAATAGGTTACGAGCAGTACTTC
CASSTFSRIGYEQYF
>TRBJ2-7|TRBD2|-|TRBV2
TGTGCCAGCAGTGAAGCGCTCCGGACTAGCGGGACCCACCCTTCCTACGAGCAGTACTTC
CASSEALRTSGTHPSYEQYF
>TRBJ1-1|-|-|TRBV6-5
TGTGCCAGCAGTTACCTCGCGGGAAAAGCTTTCTTT
CASSYLAGKAFF
>TRBJ1-5|TRBD1|few|TRBV7-9
TGTGCCAGCAGCTTCGCGGACAGGAATCAGCCCCAGCATTTT
CASSFADRNQPQHF
>TRBJ2-1|-|-|TRBV19
TGTGCCAGTAGTATAGTCCGGACAGCTGTCAATGAGCAGTTCTTC
CASSIVRTAVNEQFF
>TRBJ2-5|TRBD2|-|TRBV7-3
TGTGCCAGCAGCTTCCATAGCGGGGGGGCGTCCCGAGAGACCCAGTACTTC
CASSFHSGGASRETQYF
>TRBJ2-7|-|-|TRBV6-5
TGTGCCAGCTCTCAGGACTGGTCCTACGAGCAGTACTTC
CASSQDWSYEQYF
>TRBJ1-5|TRBD1|-|TRBV7-9
TGTTCCAGCAGCTTAGGTCGGACAGGCCGAGATCAGCCCCAGCATTTT
CSSSLGRTGRDQPQHF
>TRBJ2-7|-|once|TRBV5-6
TGTGCCAGCAGCAACGAGTACGAGCAGTACTTC
CASSNEYEQYF
>TRBJ2-2|-|-|TRBV16
TGTGCCAGCAGCCAATCCGGCAGGCCCACCGGGGAGCTGTTTTTT
CASSQSGRPTGELFF
>TRBJ1-1|-|-|TRBV5-6
TGTGCCAGCAGCTTGGTATCAGGGTTCGCTGAAGCTTTCTTT
CASSLVSGFAEAFF
>TRBJ1-4|-|few|TRBV13
TGTGCCAGCAGCCCGCGGGGGGCAACTAATGAAAAACTGTTTTTT
CASSPRGATNEKLFF
>TRBJ2-3|-|-|TRBV28
TGTGCCAGCAGTTTTAGTACGGATACGCAGTATTTT
CASSFSTDTQYF
>TRBJ2-7|-|-|TRBV10-1
TGCGCCAGCAGCAGCGCAGAGAGACCCTACGAGCAGTACTTC
CASSSAERPYEQYF
>TRBJ1-1|-|-|TRBV15
TGTGCCACCAGCAGAGATCACAGAAACACTGAAGCTTTCTTT
CATSRDHRNTEAFF
>TRBJ2-1|TRBD2|-|TRBV5-1
TGCGCCAGCAGGGGGACTAGCGTCTACAATGAGCAGTTCTTC
CASRGTSVYNEQFF
>TRBJ2-1|TRBD2|-|TRBV19
TGTGCCAGTACAAACCTTCCGGGACTAGTAGACAATGAGCAGTTCTTC
CASTNLPGLVDNEQFF
>TRBJ2-3|-|few|TRBV7-3
TGTGCCAGCAGCAGCACCGGGGGACTCGGAGATACGCAGTATTTT
CASSSTGGLGDTQYF
>TRBJ1-1|-|few|TRBV7-3
TGTGCCAGCAGCTTATATCCCCCCGGGCAGGGGCACACTGAAGCTTTCTTT
CASSLYPPGQGHTEAFF
>TRBJ1-1|-|-|TRBV5-1
TGCGCCAGCAACAAGGACAGAGCGAACACTGAAGCTTTCTTT
CASNKDRANTEAFF
>TRBJ1-1|TRBD1|once|TRBV7-9
TGTGCCAGCAGCTTATTGATTCAGGGGGACCGTCTCGCGCTTGAAGCTTTCTTT
CASSLLIQGDRLALEAFF
>TRBJ1-1|TRBD1|once|TRBV7-9
TGTGCCAGCAGCGGTGACAGGGCCGCCACTGAAGCTTTCTTT
CASSGDRAATEAFF
>TRBJ1-3|-|-|TRBV4-3
TGCGCCAGCAGCCAAGACCCTCCCGGGGGGCCCTCTGGAAACACCATATATTTT
CASSQDPPGGPSGNTIYF
>TRBJ2-7|TRBD2|once|TRBV5-1
TGCGCCAGCAGCTTGTGGGAGGCGGGACTAGCACGTTCCTACGAGCAGTACTTC
CASSLWEAGLARSYEQYF
>TRBJ2-1|-|-|TRBV27
TGTGCCAGCAGTTTGCGCGGAAAAGGGGCTCGCTCCTACAATGAGCAGTTCTTC
CASSLRGKGARSYNEQFF
>TRBJ1-1|-|-|TRBV4-1
TGCGCCAGCAGCCAAGCCTCCCCGGGGGGATCGGCTTTCTTT
CASSQASPGGSAFF
>TRBJ1-3|-|-|TRBV6-5
TGTGCCAGCGGTGACAGGCCCTCTGGAAACACCATATATTTT
CASGDRPSGNTIYF
>TRBJ1-1|-|-|TRBV27
TGTGCCAGCAGTCCTAGACGCGCGGGCACTGAAGCTTTCTTT
CASSPRRAGTEAFF
>TRBJ2-7|-|-|TRBV29-1
TGCAGCGTTGAAGCCTCCGGGAGGCAGTACTTC
CSVEASGRQYF
>TRBJ1-2|-|-|TRBV4-3
TGCGCCAGCAGCCAAGACTATTCCGGGGGAAGATATGGCTACACCTTC
CASSQDYSGGRYGYTF
>TRBJ1-5|TRBD1|few|TRBV9
TGTGCCAGCAGCGTTGAGGGGGCGGGCAATCAGCCCCAGCATTTT
CASSVEGAGNQPQHF
>TRBJ2-5|-|few|TRBV11-2
TGTGCCAGCAGCGCCGCCCCCGGCGGGGAGACCCAGTACTTC
CASSAAPGGETQYF